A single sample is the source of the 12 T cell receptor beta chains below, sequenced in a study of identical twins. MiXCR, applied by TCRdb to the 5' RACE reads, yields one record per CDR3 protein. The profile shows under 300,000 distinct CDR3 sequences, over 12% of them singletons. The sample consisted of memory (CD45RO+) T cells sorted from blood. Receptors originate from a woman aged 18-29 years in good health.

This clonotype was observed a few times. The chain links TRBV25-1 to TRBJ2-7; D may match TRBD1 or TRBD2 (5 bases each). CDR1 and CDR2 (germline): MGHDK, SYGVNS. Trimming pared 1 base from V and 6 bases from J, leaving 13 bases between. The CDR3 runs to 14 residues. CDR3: CASSEWPSGGEQYF. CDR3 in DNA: TGTGCCAGCAGTGAATGGCCCTCTGGGGGCGAGCAGTACTTC.

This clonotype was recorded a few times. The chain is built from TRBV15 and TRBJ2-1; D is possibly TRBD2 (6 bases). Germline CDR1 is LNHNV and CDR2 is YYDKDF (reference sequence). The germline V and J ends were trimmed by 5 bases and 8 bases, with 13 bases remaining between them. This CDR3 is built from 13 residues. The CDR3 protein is CATSGTLKDEQFF. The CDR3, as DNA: TGTGCCACCAGCGGGACTCTCAAGGATGAGCAGTTCTTC.

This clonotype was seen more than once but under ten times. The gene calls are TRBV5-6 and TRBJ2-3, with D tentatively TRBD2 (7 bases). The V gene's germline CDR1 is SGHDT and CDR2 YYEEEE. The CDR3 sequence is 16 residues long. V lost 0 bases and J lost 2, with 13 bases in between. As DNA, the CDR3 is TGTGCCAGCAGCTTGGTTGGTGGGGGGGCCACAGATACGCAGTATTTT. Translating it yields CASSLVGGGATDTQYF.

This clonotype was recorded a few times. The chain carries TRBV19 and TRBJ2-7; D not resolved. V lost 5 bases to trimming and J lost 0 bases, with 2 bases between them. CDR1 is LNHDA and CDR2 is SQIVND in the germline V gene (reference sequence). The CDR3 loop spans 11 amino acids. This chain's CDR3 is CASSDSYEQYF. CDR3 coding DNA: TGTGCCAGTAGTGACTCCTACGAGCAGTACTTC. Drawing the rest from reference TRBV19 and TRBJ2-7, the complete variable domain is DGGITQSPKYLFRKEGQNVTLSCEQNLNHDAMYWYRQDPGQGLRLIYYSQIVNDFQKGDIAEGYSVSREKKESFPLTVTSAQKNPTAFYLCASSDSYEQYFGPGTRLTVT.

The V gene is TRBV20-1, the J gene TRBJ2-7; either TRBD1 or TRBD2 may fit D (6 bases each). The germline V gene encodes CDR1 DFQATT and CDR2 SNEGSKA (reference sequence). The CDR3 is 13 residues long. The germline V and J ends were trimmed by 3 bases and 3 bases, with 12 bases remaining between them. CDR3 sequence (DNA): TGCAGTGCTAGGTGGGGGGCCATCTACGAGCAGTACTTC. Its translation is CSARWGAIYEQYF.

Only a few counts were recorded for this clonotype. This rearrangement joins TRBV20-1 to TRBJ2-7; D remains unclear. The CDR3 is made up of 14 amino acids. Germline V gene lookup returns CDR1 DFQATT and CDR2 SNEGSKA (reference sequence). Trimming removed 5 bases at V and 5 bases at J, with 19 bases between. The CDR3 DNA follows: TGCAGTGCTCCCCTCACGGGCAGTAACAACGAGCAGTACTTC. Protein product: CSAPLTGSNNEQYF.

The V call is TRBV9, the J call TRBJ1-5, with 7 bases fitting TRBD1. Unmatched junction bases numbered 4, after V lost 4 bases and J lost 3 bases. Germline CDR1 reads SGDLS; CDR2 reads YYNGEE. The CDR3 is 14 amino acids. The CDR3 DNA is TGTGCCAGCAGCCGCGACAGGGTCAATCAGCCCCAGCATTTT. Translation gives CASSRDRVNQPQHF. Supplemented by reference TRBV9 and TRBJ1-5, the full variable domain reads DSGVTQTPKHLITATGQRVTLRCSPRSGDLSVYWYQQSLDQGLQFLIQYYNGEERAKGNILERFSAQQFPDLHSELNLSSLELGDSALYFCASSRDRVNQPQHFGDGTRLSIL.

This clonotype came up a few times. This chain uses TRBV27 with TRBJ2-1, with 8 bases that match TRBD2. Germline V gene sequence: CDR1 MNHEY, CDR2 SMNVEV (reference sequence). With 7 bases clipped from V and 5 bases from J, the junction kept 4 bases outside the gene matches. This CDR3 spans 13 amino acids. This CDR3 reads CASTDSGNNEQFF. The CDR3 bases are TGTGCCAGCACAGATAGCGGGAACAATGAGCAGTTCTTC.

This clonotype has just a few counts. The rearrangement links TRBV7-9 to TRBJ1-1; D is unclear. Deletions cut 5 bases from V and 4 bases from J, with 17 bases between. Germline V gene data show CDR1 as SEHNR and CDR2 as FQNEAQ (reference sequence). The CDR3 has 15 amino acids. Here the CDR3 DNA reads TGTGCCAGCAGCCCTCCTGCGGGTTCGGGCACTGAAGCTTTCTTT. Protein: CASSPPAGSGTEAFF.

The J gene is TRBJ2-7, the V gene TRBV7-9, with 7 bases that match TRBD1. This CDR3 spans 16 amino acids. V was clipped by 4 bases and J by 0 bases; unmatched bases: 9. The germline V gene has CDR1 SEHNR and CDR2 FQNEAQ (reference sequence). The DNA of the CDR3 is TGTGCCAGCAGCTCCCACAGGGGCCGGAGCTCCTACGAGCAGTACTTC. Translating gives CASSSHRGRSSYEQYF.

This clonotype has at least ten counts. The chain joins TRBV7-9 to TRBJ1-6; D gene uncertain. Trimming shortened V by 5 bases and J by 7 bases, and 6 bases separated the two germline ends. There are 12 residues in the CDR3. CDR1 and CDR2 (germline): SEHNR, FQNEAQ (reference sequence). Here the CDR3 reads CASSLGNSPLHF. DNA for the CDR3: TGTGCCAGCAGCCTGGGGAATTCACCCCTCCACTTT.

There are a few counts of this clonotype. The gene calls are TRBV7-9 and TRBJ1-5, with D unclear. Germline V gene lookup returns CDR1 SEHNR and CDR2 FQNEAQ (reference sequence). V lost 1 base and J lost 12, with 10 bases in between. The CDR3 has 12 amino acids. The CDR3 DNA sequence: TGTGCCAGCAGCTTAGACGCGAGACTCCAGCATTTT. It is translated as CASSLDARLQHF.